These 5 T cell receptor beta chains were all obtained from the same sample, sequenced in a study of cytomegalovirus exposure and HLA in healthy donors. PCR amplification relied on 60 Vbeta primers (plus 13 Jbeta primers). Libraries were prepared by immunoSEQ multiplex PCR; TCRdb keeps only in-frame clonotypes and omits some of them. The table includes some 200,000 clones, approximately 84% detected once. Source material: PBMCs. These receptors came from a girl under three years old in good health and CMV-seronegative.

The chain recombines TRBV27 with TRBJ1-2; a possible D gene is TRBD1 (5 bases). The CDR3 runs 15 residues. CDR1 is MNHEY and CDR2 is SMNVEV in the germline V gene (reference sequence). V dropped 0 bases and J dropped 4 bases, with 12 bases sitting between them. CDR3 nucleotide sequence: TGTGCCAGCAGTTTATCGGAGGGGCTCCTCTATGGCTACACCTTC. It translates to CASSLSEGLLYGYTF.

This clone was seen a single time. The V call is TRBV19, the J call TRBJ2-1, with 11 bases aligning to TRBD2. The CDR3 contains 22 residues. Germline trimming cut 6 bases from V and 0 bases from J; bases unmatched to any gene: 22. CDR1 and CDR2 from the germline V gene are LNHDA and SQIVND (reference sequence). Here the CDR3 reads CASRTAVHSGRAGGSSYNEQFF. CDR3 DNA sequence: TGTGCCAGTAGAACCGCAGTCCATAGCGGGAGGGCCGGTGGAAGCTCCTACAATGAGCAGTTCTTC.

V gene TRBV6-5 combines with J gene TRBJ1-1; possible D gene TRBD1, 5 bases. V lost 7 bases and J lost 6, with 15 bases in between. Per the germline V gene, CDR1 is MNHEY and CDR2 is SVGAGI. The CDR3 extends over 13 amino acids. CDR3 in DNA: TGTGCCAGCATTACGGGGCGGGGGGCTGAAGCTTTCTTT. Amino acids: CASITGRGAEAFF.

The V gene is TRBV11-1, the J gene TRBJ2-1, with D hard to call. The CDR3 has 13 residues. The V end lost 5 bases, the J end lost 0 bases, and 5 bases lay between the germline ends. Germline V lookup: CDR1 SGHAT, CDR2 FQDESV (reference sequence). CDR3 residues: CASSRSSYNEQFF. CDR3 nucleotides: TGTGCCAGCAGCAGGAGCTCCTACAATGAGCAGTTCTTC. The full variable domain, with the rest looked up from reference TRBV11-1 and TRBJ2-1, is EAEVAQSPRYKITEKSQAVAFWCDPISGHATLYWYRQILGQGPELLVQFQDESVVDDSQLPKDRFSAERLKGVDSTLKIQPAELGDSAMYLCASSRSSYNEQFFGPGTRLTVL.

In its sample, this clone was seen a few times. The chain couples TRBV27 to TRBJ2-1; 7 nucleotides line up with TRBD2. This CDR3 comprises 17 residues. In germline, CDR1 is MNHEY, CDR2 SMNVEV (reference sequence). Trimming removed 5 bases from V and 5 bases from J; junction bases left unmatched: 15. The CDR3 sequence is CASSPGTLTGLHNEQFF. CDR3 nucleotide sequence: TGTGCCAGCAGTCCCGGGACTCTGACGGGACTACACAATGAGCAGTTCTTC.